One sample yielded the 25 T cell receptor beta chains listed below, sequenced in a study of T-cell memory formation after mild COVID-19. Each CDR3 protein is one row after TCRdb ran MiXCR on the 5' RACE reads. The table includes 400,000 to 500,000 distinct CDR3 sequences, around 20% detected once. Specimen: PBMCs or a T cell subset sorted from them (not recorded which). All receptors derive from an adult woman who had mild COVID-19 (a few samples of this study predate the infection). Cell type and time point are not known.

The chain is built from TRBV7-3 and TRBJ1-1, with D unclear. The CDR3 loop spans 13 amino acids. The V end lost 6 bases, the J end lost 1 base, and 9 bases lay between the germline ends. Germline V lookup: CDR1 SGHTA, CDR2 FQGTGA. CDR3 sequence (DNA): TGTGCCAGCAGGTCTACAGCGAACACTGAAGCTTTCTTT. Translation gives CASRSTANTEAFF.

This clonotype came up many times. The chain joins TRBV7-9 to TRBJ2-7; D call uncertain. The V gene's germline CDR1 is SEHNR and CDR2 FQNEAQ (reference sequence). Trimming took off 2 bases at V and 2 bases at J, with 4 bases between the two ends. The CDR3 is made up of 12 amino acids. CDR3 DNA: TGTGCCAGCAGCTTACGTGCCTACGAGCAGTACTTC. This codes for CASSLRAYEQYF.

The chain couples TRBV14 to TRBJ2-1; D perhaps matches TRBD2 (6 bases). V lost 4 bases to trimming and J lost 2 bases, with 21 bases between them. This CDR3 is built from 18 residues. Germline V gives CDR1 SGHDN, CDR2 FVKESK. The CDR3 DNA reads TGTGCCAGCAGCCCACTAACCCCGGAGGGAACGGCCTACAATGAGCAGTTCTTC. Protein sequence: CASSPLTPEGTAYNEQFF.

This chain uses TRBV18 with TRBJ2-1; D unclear. The germline V gene has CDR1 KGHSH and CDR2 LQKENI. Trimming left V 0 bases short and J 6 bases short, with 9 bases between. This CDR3 has 14 amino acids. CDR3 amino acids: CASSPPGSGNEQFF. The CDR3 DNA is TGTGCCAGCTCACCACCTGGGTCGGGCAATGAGCAGTTCTTC.

A few counts support this clonotype. The chain carries TRBV11-2 and TRBJ2-3; TRBD2 matches 14 bases. The CDR3 totals 16 residues. V was clipped by 4 bases and J by 8 bases; unmatched bases: 8. From germline, CDR1 is SGHAT and CDR2 FQNNGV. CDR3 region: CASSSRLAGGQGTQYF. The CDR3 DNA follows: TGTGCCAGCAGCTCCAGACTAGCGGGGGGGCAGGGTACGCAGTATTTT. Looking up the rest from reference TRBV11-2 and TRBJ2-3 gives the full variable domain: EAGVAQSPRYKIIEKRQSVAFWCNPISGHATLYWYQQILGQGPKLLIQFQNNGVVDDSQLPKDRFSAERLKGVDSTLKIQPAKLEDSAVYLCASSSRLAGGQGTQYFGPGTRLTVL.

The genes are TRBV4-1 and TRBJ1-6, with D possibly matching TRBD1 (6 bases). The CDR3 extends over 17 amino acids. In germline, CDR1 is MGHRA, CDR2 YSYEKL. Between the trimmed V and J ends, which lost 2 bases and 5 bases, there was a span of 16 bases. CDR3 nucleotides: TGCGCCAGCAGCCAAAATGCAAGGGGGTCTAATAATTCACCCCTCCACTTT. This codes for CASSQNARGSNNSPLHF.

The gene calls are TRBV5-1 and TRBJ1-4, with D tentatively TRBD1 (5 bases). CDR3 length equals 19 residues. V was pared by 4 bases and J by 0 bases, with 22 bases between. Germline V CDR1 and CDR2: SGHRS, YFSETQ. In DNA form, the CDR3 reads TGCGCCAGCAGCCTAACGGGACCGTCGTTTTTTGCAACTAATGAAAAACTGTTTTTT. Protein: CASSLTGPSFFATNEKLFF.

The gene calls are TRBV7-9 and TRBJ2-3; TRBD1 matches at 8 bases. The CDR3 consists of 18 residues. After removal of 6 bases from V and 2 bases from J, the junction contained 16 bases not matched to a gene. Germline CDR1 is SEHNR and CDR2 is FQNEAQ (reference sequence). The CDR3 protein is CASSPQGVRFSPTDTQYF. Here the CDR3 DNA reads TGTGCCAGCAGTCCACAGGGGGTAAGGTTCTCCCCCACAGATACGCAGTATTTT.

This clonotype turned up a few times. This chain links TRBV5-1 with TRBJ2-7, with D possibly being TRBD1 (5 bases). Trimming left V 4 bases short and J 0 bases short, with 11 bases between. Germline lookup yields CDR1 SGHRS and CDR2 YFSETQ. The CDR3 is 14 amino acids. For the CDR3, the DNA is TGCGCCAGCAGCGAACGGACACACTCCTACGAGCAGTACTTC. This sequence encodes CASSERTHSYEQYF.

This clonotype was detected a few times. The chain carries TRBV6-5 and TRBJ2-3; 7 bases agree with TRBD1. Germline CDR1 and CDR2: MNHEY and SVGAGI. Trimming cost V 4 bases and J 4 bases; bases outside gene matches: 5. This CDR3 comprises 14 residues. The CDR3 is CASSLDTGADTQYF. The CDR3, as DNA: TGTGCCAGCAGTTTAGATACAGGGGCAGATACGCAGTATTTT.

The rearrangement joins TRBV20-1 to TRBJ1-5; D is unresolved. The length of the CDR3 is 13 residues. V lost 4 bases to trimming and J lost 0 bases, with 7 bases between them. The germline V gene encodes CDR1 DFQATT and CDR2 SNEGSKA (reference sequence). The CDR3 is CSAKTTSNQPQHF. The CDR3 DNA reads TGCAGTGCTAAGACGACTAGCAATCAGCCCCAGCATTTT.

This rearrangement joins TRBV15 to TRBJ2-5, with a weak D call TRBD1 (6 bases). V was clipped by 6 bases and J by 3 bases, with 11 bases between them. CDR3 length: 13 amino acids. Germline values: CDR1 LNHNV, CDR2 YYDKDF (reference sequence). The CDR3 protein is CATSQGPEETQYF. The CDR3 DNA sequence: TGTGCCACCAGTCAGGGGCCGGAAGAGACCCAGTACTTC.

The chain has TRBV7-9 and TRBJ2-7; D tentatively reads TRBD1 or TRBD2 (5 bases each). The CDR3 covers 15 residues. The germline gives CDR1 SEHNR, CDR2 FQNEAQ (reference sequence). V was pared by 6 bases and J by 1 base, with 16 bases between. CDR3 bases: TGTGCCAGCAGATACGCGGGTAGGGGATCCTACGAGCAGTACTTC. It specifies CASRYAGRGSYEQYF.

This clonotype was seen a handful of times. The chain is built from TRBV6-2 or TRBV6-3 and TRBJ1-2; 11 bases match TRBD1. Germline trimming cut 2 bases from V and 4 bases from J; bases unmatched to any gene: 12. The germline V gene has CDR1 MNHEY and CDR2 SVGEGT. This CDR3 spans 18 amino acids. CDR3 coding DNA: TGTGCCAGCAGTTACGACCCCCGGACAGGGGGCCACCCCTATGGCTACACCTTC. Translated, it gives CASSYDPRTGGHPYGYTF.

The rearrangement links TRBV7-2 to TRBJ1-5; the D gene is possibly TRBD1 (5 bases). Germline V lookup: CDR1 SGHTA, CDR2 FQGNSA. The CDR3 is 16 amino acids. V was clipped by 0 bases and J by 2 bases, with 11 bases between them. CDR3 coding DNA: TGTGCCAGCAGCTTAGCCTCAGGGAACGGCAATCAGCCCCAGCATTTT. Protein sequence: CASSLASGNGNQPQHF.

This chain connects TRBV29-1 to TRBJ1-2, with a tentative D call TRBD1 (5 bases). Trimming stripped 7 bases from V and 7 bases from J, with 22 bases between. The CDR3 has 14 amino acids. Germline V gene sequence: CDR1 SQVTM, CDR2 ANQGSEA. As DNA, the CDR3 is TGCAGCGCCGGGCTCCGACAGTCGGAGGCTGGCTACACCTTC. Amino acids: CSAGLRQSEAGYTF.

The rearrangement links TRBV7-2 to TRBJ1-4, with a weak D call TRBD1 (6 bases). CDR3 length: 15 residues. Trimming took 2 bases from V and 8 from J, leaving 15 bases between them. The germline V gene has CDR1 SGHTA and CDR2 FQGNSA. CDR3 DNA sequence: TGTGCCAGCAGCTTAAGTCCGGGGGCGCGGGAAAAACTGTTTTTT. Translated, it gives CASSLSPGAREKLFF. The whole variable domain, remainder taken from reference TRBV7-2 and TRBJ1-4, is GAGVSQSPSNKVTEKGKDVELRCDPISGHTALYWYRQSLGQGLEFLIYFQGNSAPDKSGLPSDRFSAERTGGSVSTLTIQRTQQEDSAVYLCASSLSPGAREKLFFGSGTQLSVL.

This clonotype has just a few counts. The chain is built from TRBV9 and TRBJ2-7, with D uncertain. The ends were cut back, 0 bases at V and 2 bases at J, with 12 bases in the middle. Per the germline V gene, CDR1 is SGDLS and CDR2 is YYNGEE. This CDR3 has 15 residues. Here the CDR3 reads CASSVGTAPTYEQYF. The CDR3 DNA reads as TGTGCCAGCAGCGTAGGGACGGCGCCCACCTACGAGCAGTACTTC.

This clonotype has more than one count but fewer than ten. The rearrangement links TRBV6-5 to TRBJ1-2; TRBD1 might be the D (5 bases). This CDR3 is built from 15 residues. Trimming removed 3 bases at V and 8 bases at J, with 19 bases between. CDR1 MNHEY and CDR2 SVGAGI come from the germline V gene. CDR3 region: CASSYHGALGGGYTF. As DNA, the CDR3 is TGTGCCAGCAGTTATCACGGGGCCTTGGGAGGGGGCTACACCTTC.

Details on this clonotype: A junction end diverges from the germline sequence, so it may reflect a read error. The V and J genes are TRBV7-9 and TRBJ1-1; D remains ambiguous. CDR1 and CDR2 (germline): SEHNR, FQNEAQ (reference sequence). This CDR3 has 8 amino acids. The CDR3 loop reads CASSLADF. Written as DNA, the CDR3 is TGTGCCAGCAGCTTAGCGGATTTC.

This chain links TRBV24-1 with TRBJ2-3, with a weak D call TRBD1 (6 bases). The CDR3 covers 17 residues. The V gene's germline CDR1 is KGHDR and CDR2 SFDVKD. V was cut by 4 bases and J by 6 bases, with 22 bases left in between. The DNA of the CDR3 is TGTGCCACCAGTGACCCTTTTAGGGGGATAGGATGGGATACGCAGTATTTT. It codes for CATSDPFRGIGWDTQYF.

This clonotype came up a few times. The CDR3 region is CASSTSSSPTDTQYF. CDR3 nucleotide sequence: TGCGCCAGCAGCACGTCTAGCAGCCCCACAGATACGCAGTATTTT. The chain couples TRBV5-1 to TRBJ2-3; possibly TRBD2 for D (5 bases). V was clipped by 4 bases and J by 2 bases, with 14 bases between them. This CDR3 spans 15 amino acids. Germline V CDR1 and CDR2: SGHRS, YFSETQ.

This clonotype was counted ten times or more. CDR3 in amino acids: CASSPYNRGEAFF. The CDR3 nucleotides are TGTGCCAGCAGCCCTTACAACAGGGGAGAAGCTTTCTTT. The chain carries TRBV5-4 and TRBJ1-1, with 7 bases that match TRBD1. Germline V gene lookup returns CDR1 SGHNT and CDR2 YYREEE (reference sequence). The CDR3 runs 13 residues. The trim removed 4 bases at V and 8 bases at J, leaving 8 bases unmatched.

The chain carries TRBV5-1 and TRBJ1-4; TRBD1 is a possible D gene (6 bases). Looked up from germline, CDR1 is SGHRS and CDR2 is YFSETQ. This CDR3 spans 15 amino acids. Deletions cut 2 bases from V and 4 bases from J, with 12 bases between. This chain's CDR3 is CASSFQQGDNEKLFF. The CDR3 DNA follows: TGCGCCAGCAGCTTCCAACAGGGAGATAATGAAAAACTGTTTTTT.

The chain carries TRBV5-5 and TRBJ1-1; D gene unclear. Between the trimmed V and J ends, which lost 5 bases and 0 bases, there was a span of 11 bases. This CDR3 is 14 amino acids long. CDR1 is SGHKS, CDR2 YYEKEE, per germline (reference sequence). The CDR3 region has the DNA TGTGCCAGCAGAGTCGGCACCTTGAACACTGAAGCTTTCTTT. Its translation is CASRVGTLNTEAFF.